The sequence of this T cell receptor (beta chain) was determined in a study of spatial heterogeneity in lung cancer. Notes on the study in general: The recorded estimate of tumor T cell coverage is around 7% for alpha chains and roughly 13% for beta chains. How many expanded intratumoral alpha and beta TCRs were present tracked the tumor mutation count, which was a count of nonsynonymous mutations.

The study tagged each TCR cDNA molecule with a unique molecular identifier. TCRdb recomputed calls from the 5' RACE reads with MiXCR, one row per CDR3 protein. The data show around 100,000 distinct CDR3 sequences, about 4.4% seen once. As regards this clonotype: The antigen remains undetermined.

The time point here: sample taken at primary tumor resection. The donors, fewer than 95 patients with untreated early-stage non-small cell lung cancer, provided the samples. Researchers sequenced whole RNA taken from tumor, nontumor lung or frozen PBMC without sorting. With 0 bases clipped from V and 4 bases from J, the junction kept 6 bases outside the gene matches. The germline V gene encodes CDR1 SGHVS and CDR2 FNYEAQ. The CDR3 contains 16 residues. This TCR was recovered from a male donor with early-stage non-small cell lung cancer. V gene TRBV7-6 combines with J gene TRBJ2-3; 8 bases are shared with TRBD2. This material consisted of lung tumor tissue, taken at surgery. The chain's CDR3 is CASSLAWSGGPDTQYF. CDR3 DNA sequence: TGTGCCAGCAGCTTAGCCTGGAGCGGGGGCCCAGATACGCAGTATTTT.